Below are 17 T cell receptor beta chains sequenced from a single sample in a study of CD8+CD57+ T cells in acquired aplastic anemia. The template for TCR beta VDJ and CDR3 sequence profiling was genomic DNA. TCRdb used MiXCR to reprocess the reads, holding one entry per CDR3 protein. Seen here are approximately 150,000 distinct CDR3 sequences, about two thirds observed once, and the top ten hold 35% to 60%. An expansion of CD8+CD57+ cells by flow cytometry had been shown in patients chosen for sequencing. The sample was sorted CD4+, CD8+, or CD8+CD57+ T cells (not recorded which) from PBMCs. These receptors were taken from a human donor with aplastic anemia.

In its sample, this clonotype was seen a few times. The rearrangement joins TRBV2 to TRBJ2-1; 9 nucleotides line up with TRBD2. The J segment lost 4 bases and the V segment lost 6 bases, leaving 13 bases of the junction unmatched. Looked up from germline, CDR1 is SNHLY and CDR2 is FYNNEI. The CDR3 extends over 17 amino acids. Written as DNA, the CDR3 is TGTGCCAGCAGCTGGGACGGGCTAGCGGGGCGTTACAATGAGCAGTTCTTC. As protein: CASSWDGLAGRYNEQFF.

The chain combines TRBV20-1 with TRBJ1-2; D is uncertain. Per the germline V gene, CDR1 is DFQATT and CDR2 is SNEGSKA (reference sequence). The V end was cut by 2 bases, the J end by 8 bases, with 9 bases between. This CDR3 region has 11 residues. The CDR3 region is CSARNPPGYTF. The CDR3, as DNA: TGCAGTGCTAGAAACCCACCGGGCTACACCTTC.

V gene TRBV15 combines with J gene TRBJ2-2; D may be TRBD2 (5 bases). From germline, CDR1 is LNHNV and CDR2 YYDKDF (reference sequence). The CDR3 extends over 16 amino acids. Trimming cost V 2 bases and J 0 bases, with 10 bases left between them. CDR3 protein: CATSRFGKTNTGELFF. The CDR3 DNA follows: TGTGCCACCAGCAGATTCGGGAAAACGAACACCGGGGAGCTGTTTTTT.

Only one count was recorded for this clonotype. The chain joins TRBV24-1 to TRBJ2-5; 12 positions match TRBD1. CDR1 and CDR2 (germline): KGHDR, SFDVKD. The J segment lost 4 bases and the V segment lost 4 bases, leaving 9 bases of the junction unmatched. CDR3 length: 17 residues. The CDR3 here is CATSDPPGQGAVETQYF. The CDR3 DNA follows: TGTGCCACCAGTGACCCCCCGGGACAGGGGGCCGTAGAGACCCAGTACTTC.

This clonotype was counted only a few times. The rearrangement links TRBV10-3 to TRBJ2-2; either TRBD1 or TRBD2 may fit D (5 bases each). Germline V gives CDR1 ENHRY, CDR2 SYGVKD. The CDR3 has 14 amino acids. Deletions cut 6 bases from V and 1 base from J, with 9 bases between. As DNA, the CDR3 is TGTGCCATCAGCGGGACGGTGAACACCGGGGAGCTGTTTTTT. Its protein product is CAISGTVNTGELFF.

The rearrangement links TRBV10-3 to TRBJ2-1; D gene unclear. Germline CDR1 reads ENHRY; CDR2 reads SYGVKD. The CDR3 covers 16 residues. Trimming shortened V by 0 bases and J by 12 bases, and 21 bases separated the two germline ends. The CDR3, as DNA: TGTGCCATCAGTGAGTCCGTTGTACGCTGGACGGATACGCAGTTCTTC. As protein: CAISESVVRWTDTQFF.

This chain's CDR3 is CASSLGGGTRETQYF. The CDR3 nucleotides read TGTGCCAGCAGCTTAGGTGGGGGTACACGGGAGACCCAGTACTTC. The chain couples TRBV7-8 to TRBJ2-5, with D tentatively TRBD1 or TRBD2 (5 bases each). With 1 base removed from V and 5 bases from J, the gap between germline ends came to 14 bases. Germline values: CDR1 SGHVS, CDR2 FQNEAQ. The CDR3 runs 15 residues. The complete variable domain, with remaining parts taken from reference TRBV7-8 and TRBJ2-5, reads GAGVSQSPRYKVAKRGQDVALRCDPISGHVSLFWYQQALGQGPEFLTYFQNEAQLDKSGLPSDRFFAERPEGSVSTLKIQRTQQEDSAVYLCASSLGGGTRETQYFGPGTRLLVL.

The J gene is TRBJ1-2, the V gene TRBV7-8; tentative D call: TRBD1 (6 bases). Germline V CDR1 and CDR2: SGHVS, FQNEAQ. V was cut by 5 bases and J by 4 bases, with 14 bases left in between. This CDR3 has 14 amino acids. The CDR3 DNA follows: TGTGCCAGCAGCGTATTACAGGGAGGCTATGGCTACACCTTC. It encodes CASSVLQGGYGYTF.

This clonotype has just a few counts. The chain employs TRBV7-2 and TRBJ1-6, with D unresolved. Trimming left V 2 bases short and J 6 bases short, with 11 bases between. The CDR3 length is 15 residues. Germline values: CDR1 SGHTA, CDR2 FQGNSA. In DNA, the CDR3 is TGTGCCAGCAGCTTAAGGCGCAGGTTTAATTCACCCCTCCACTTT. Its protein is CASSLRRRFNSPLHF.

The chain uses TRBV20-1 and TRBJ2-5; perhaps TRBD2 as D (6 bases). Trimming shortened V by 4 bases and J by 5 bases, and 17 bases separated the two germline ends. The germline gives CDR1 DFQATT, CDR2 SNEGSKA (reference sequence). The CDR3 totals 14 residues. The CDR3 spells CSATPMGRRETQYF. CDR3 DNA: TGCAGTGCTACCCCTATGGGGAGGAGGGAGACCCAGTACTTC.

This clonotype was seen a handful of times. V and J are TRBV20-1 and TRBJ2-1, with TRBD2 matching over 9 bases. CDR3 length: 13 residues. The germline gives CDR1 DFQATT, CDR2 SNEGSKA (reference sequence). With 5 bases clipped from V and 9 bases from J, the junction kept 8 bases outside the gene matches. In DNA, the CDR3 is TGCAGTGCTGGGCCTAGCGGGACCGGTGAGCAGTTCTTC. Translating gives CSAGPSGTGEQFF.

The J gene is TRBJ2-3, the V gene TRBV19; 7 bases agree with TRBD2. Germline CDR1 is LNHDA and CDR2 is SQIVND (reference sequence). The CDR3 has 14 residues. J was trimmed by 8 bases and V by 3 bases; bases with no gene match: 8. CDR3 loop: CASSIGVAGGTQYF. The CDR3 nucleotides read TGTGCCAGTAGTATCGGGGTAGCGGGCGGTACGCAGTATTTT. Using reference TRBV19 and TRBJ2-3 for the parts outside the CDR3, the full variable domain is DGGITQSPKYLFRKEGQNVTLSCEQNLNHDAMYWYRQDPGQGLRLIYYSQIVNDFQKGDIAEGYSVSREKKESFPLTVTSAQKNPTAFYLCASSIGVAGGTQYFGPGTRLTVL.

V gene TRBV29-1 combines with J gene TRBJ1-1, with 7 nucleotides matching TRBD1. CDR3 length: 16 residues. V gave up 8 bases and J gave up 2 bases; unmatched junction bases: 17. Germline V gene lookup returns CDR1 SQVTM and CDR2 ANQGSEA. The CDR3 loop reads CSFKPRDSLSNTEAFF. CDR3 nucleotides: TGCAGCTTTAAACCAAGGGACAGCCTCTCAAACACTGAAGCTTTCTTT.

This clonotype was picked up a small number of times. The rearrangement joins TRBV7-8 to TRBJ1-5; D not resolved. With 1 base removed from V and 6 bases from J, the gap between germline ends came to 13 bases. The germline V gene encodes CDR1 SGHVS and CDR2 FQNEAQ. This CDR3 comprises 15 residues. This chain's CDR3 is CASSLDRKALQPQHF. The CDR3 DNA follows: TGTGCCAGCAGCTTAGATAGAAAGGCCCTTCAGCCCCAGCATTTT.

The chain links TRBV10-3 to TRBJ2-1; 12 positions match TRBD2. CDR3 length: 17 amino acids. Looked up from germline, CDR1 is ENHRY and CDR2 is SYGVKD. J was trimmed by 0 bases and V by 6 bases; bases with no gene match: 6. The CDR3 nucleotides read TGTGCCATCAGGGAGGCTAGCGGGGGGGCCTCCTACAATGAGCAGTTCTTC. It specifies CAIREASGGASYNEQFF.

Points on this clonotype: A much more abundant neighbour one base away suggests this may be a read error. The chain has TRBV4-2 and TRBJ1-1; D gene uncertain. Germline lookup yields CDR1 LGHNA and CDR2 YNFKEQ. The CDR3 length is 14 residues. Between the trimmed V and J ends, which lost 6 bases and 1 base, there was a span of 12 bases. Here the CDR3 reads CASRLEAGNTEAFF. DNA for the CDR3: TGTGCCAGCAGATTGGAAGCAGGGAACACTGAAGCTTTCTTT.

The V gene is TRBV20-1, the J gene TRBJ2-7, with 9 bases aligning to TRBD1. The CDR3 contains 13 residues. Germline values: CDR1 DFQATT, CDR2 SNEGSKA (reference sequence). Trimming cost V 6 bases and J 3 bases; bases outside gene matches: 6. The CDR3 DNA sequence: TGCAGTGCCCCGGGACAGGGCCACTACGAGCAGTACTTC. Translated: CSAPGQGHYEQYF.